This T cell receptor (beta chain) emerged from a study of T cell responses to AZD1222 COVID-19 vaccine. Overall study results and limits: Seropositive at baseline were only six AZD1222 recipients.

The CDR3 consists of 13 residues. The V gene's germline CDR1 is GTSNPN and CDR2 SVGIG (reference sequence). V lost 2 bases and J lost 10, with 17 bases in between. Of note for this clone: Its antigen is not identified.

The assay was immunoSEQ multiplex PCR, and TCRdb's table has in-frame clones only and misses some. The profile shows under 130,000 clones, more than 85% of them singletons. Sample: peripheral blood, taken on day 0 of AZD1222 vaccination. The V gene is TRBV30, the J gene TRBJ1-1; D is unresolved. The receptor was isolated from an adult in good health. The CDR3 reads CAWSPQGRTRAFF. The CDR3 DNA reads TGTGCCTGGAGTCCCCAAGGGCGGACTCGAGCTTTCTTT. Full variable domain (missing parts from reference TRBV30 and TRBJ1-1): SQTIHQWPATLVQPVGSPLSLECTVEGTSNPNLYWYRQAAGRGLQLLFYSVGIGQISSEVPQNLSASRPQDRQFILSSKKLLLSDSGFYLCAWSPQGRTRAFFGQGTRLTVV.